The 16 T cell receptor beta chains given below trace back to one sample, sequenced in a study of control samples from healthy donors and cancer patients. The repertoire was sequenced with immunoSEQ multiplex PCR; TCRdb's copy has only in-frame clones and lacks some. The profile covers tens of thousands of clones, with approximately 91% appearing a single time and 5.5% to 7.5% taken by the ten largest. What was sequenced was blood. These receptors were obtained from a man aged 50 to 59 in good health.

The chain carries TRBV6-6 and TRBJ1-2, with a tentative D call TRBD1 (6 bases). There are 13 residues in the CDR3. CDR1 and CDR2 from the germline V gene are MNHNY and SVGAGI (reference sequence). V was pared by 7 bases and J by 4 bases, with 13 bases between. The CDR3 reads CASITTTGYGYTF. CDR3 DNA: TGTGCCAGCATCACTACGACAGGCTATGGCTACACCTTC.

This chain joins TRBV7-2 and TRBJ2-7; TRBD2 is a possible D gene (7 bases). Trimming removed 6 bases from V and 2 bases from J, with 17 bases in between. This CDR3 contains 15 residues. Germline loops: CDR1 SGHTA, CDR2 FQGNSA. CDR3 sequence (DNA): TGTGCCAGCAGAACCCCCGGGGGGCGCCCCTACGAGCAGTACTTC. Its translation: CASRTPGGRPYEQYF.

V gene TRBV11-2 combines with J gene TRBJ1-1; 8 positions agree with TRBD1. CDR1 SGHAT and CDR2 FQNNGV come from the germline V gene. The CDR3 is 14 amino acids. Trimming removed 4 bases from V and 7 bases from J; junction bases left unmatched: 8. CDR3 region: CASSSTTGVGEAFF. CDR3 sequence (DNA): TGTGCCAGCAGCTCAACGACAGGGGTCGGTGAAGCTTTCTTT.

The chain is built from TRBV5-6 and TRBJ2-1, with D possibly matching TRBD2 (5 bases). Germline V gives CDR1 SGHDT, CDR2 YYEEEE. The CDR3 spans 12 residues. V lost 4 bases and J 5 bases, leaving 7 bases between the germline ends. The CDR3 sequence is CASSPGNNEQFF. Written as DNA, the CDR3 is TGTGCCAGCAGCCCGGGAAACAATGAGCAGTTCTTC.

The chain recombines TRBV27 with TRBJ2-3; TRBD2 matches at 15 bases. Germline CDR1 is MNHEY and CDR2 is SMNVEV (reference sequence). V was clipped by 5 bases and J by 10 bases; unmatched bases: 7. The CDR3 totals 15 residues. For the CDR3, the DNA is TGTGCCAGCAGTGAACCCGGACTAGCGGGGGGGCCGCAGTATTTT. It yields the protein CASSEPGLAGGPQYF.

V gene TRBV6-5 combines with J gene TRBJ1-6; 8 nucleotides match TRBD1. V lost 0 bases, J lost 8 bases, and 6 bases stayed unmatched. CDR1 is MNHEY and CDR2 is SVGAGI in the germline V gene. CDR3 length: 16 amino acids. The CDR3 spells CASSYSRTGMDSPLHF. CDR3 in DNA: TGTGCCAGCAGTTACTCTAGGACAGGGATGGATTCACCCCTCCACTTT.

The gene calls are TRBV19 and TRBJ1-1; a possible D gene is TRBD1 (5 bases). Germline V gives CDR1 LNHDA, CDR2 SQIVND (reference sequence). The length of the CDR3 is 13 residues. V was cut by 6 bases and J by 4 bases, with 12 bases left in between. In DNA form, the CDR3 reads TGTGCCAGTAGCTTACAGGTCGGCACTGAAGCTTTCTTT. This codes for CASSLQVGTEAFF. Together with reference TRBV19 and TRBJ1-1, the CDR3 gives the full variable domain: DGGITQSPKYLFRKEGQNVTLSCEQNLNHDAMYWYRQDPGQGLRLIYYSQIVNDFQKGDIAEGYSVSREKKESFPLTVTSAQKNPTAFYLCASSLQVGTEAFFGQGTRLTVV.

The sample holds one count of this clone. This chain links TRBV20-1 with TRBJ1-2; D not certain. Germline V gene lookup returns CDR1 DFQATT and CDR2 SNEGSKA (reference sequence). The CDR3 sequence is 10 residues long. The V end was cut by 6 bases, the J end by 6 bases, with 8 bases between. In DNA, the CDR3 is TGCAGTGCCGGGCGCGATGGCTACACCTTC. It codes for CSAGRDGYTF.

To note about this clone: Mismatch with germline at one junction end may stem from a read error. The chain links TRBV29-1 to TRBJ1-3; 7 bases are a match to TRBD1. The CDR3 contains 14 residues. CDR1 and CDR2 from the germline V gene are SQVTM and ANQGSEA. In DNA, the CDR3 is TGCAGCGTCGAAGGGACAGCCGGGGGAAACACCATATATTTT. Its translation: CSVEGTAGGNTIYF.

The J gene is TRBJ2-7, the V gene TRBV2; no clear D. CDR3 length: 15 amino acids. V shed 1 base and J shed 0 bases, with 10 bases lying between them. The V gene's germline CDR1 is SNHLY and CDR2 FYNNEI. The CDR3 region has the DNA TGTGCCAGCAGTGAAGGGGGTTCGCTCTCCTACGAGCAGTACTTC. Encoded protein: CASSEGGSLSYEQYF.

The V gene is TRBV7-2, the J gene TRBJ2-3; D perhaps matches TRBD2 (5 bases). Trimming took off 1 base at V and 2 bases at J, with 10 bases between the two ends. This CDR3 spans 15 amino acids. The germline gives CDR1 SGHTA, CDR2 FQGNSA. The CDR3 coding sequence is TGTGCCAGCAGCTTAGAGGGCGGGTACACAGATACGCAGTATTTT. It is translated as CASSLEGGYTDTQYF.

The chain employs TRBV6-4 and TRBJ2-1, with D unclear. Trimming left V 8 bases short and J 7 bases short, with 15 bases between. The CDR3 has 13 amino acids. Germline-derived CDR1 and CDR2 are MRHNA and SNTAGT. The CDR3 loop is CASSLGIGNEQFF. The CDR3 DNA reads TGTGCCAGCTCGTTGGGTATTGGAAATGAGCAGTTCTTC.

Concerning this clone itself: This same CDR3 is encoded by further DNA sequences in the sample. V gene TRBV18 combines with J gene TRBJ2-7; perhaps TRBD1 as D (5 bases). V lost 3 bases to trimming and J lost 0 bases, with 9 bases between them. This CDR3 contains 14 residues. Per germline, CDR1 KGHSH and CDR2 LQKENI. CDR3 nucleotide sequence: TGTGCCAGCTCACCGGGGCAGGCCTCCTACGAGCAGTACTTC. Residues: CASSPGQASYEQYF.

The chain has TRBV3-1 (or the pseudogene TRBV3-2) and TRBJ2-1; 9 bases match TRBD2. The trim removed 3 bases at V and 7 bases at J, leaving 16 bases unmatched. Germline V gene lookup returns CDR1 LGHDT and CDR2 YNNKEL (reference sequence). The CDR3 is made up of 18 amino acids. CDR3 residues: CASSHRGLRGGQVNEQFF. The CDR3, as DNA: TGTGCCAGCAGCCACAGAGGGTTGCGGGGGGGCCAGGTAAATGAGCAGTTCTTC.

This clone has just one count. The chain is built from TRBV5-6 and TRBJ2-1; D may be TRBD2 (6 bases). The CDR3 length is 18 residues. Trimming stripped 1 base from V and 2 bases from J, with 19 bases between. Germline-derived CDR1 and CDR2 are SGHDT and YYEEEE. The CDR3 region has the DNA TGTGCCAGCAGCTTGCGGGGGTCCCGGGAGCCTGCCTACAATGAGCAGTTCTTC. Its protein is CASSLRGSREPAYNEQFF.

The V call is TRBV7-9, the J call TRBJ2-3; 9 bases are shared with TRBD1. With V trimmed by 2 bases and J by 6 bases, 9 bases remained unmatched. This CDR3 has 16 amino acids. The germline V gene has CDR1 SEHNR and CDR2 FQNEAQ (reference sequence). The chain's CDR3 is CASSLRGTGSSDTQYF. The CDR3 nucleotides read TGTGCCAGCAGCTTACGCGGGACAGGGTCCTCGGATACGCAGTATTTT.